The 16 T cell receptor beta chains below all came from one sample that was sequenced in a study of cytomegalovirus exposure and HLA in healthy donors listed by TCRdb under 2017. The method behind the library was the immunoSEQ multiplex PCR assay. TCRdb took over this immuneACCESS table, retaining in-frame rearrangements with V and J assigned. Such tables are incomplete; in checked studies, under half of the missing clones stem from an unresolved V gene, and the remainder is unexplained. The table for this sample lists fewer than 350,000 clones; 85% to 90% of them were counted only once. The ten largest clones take up about 0.99% of the sample. The material sequenced was PBMCs. The receptors originated from a woman aged 18-35 years in good health and CMV-seronegative.

The chain links TRBV28 to TRBJ2-1; 10 bases line up with TRBD2. J gave up 7 bases and V 7 bases, and 7 bases lay outside the gene matches. Germline CDR1 and CDR2: MDHEN and SYDVKM. This CDR3 spans 14 amino acids. As DNA, the CDR3 is TGTGCCAGCAAAGGGACTAGCGAGTGGAATGAGCAGTTCTTC. Translation: CASKGTSEWNEQFF.

The V gene is TRBV27, the J gene TRBJ1-4; 9 nucleotides match TRBD1. After removal of 5 bases from V and 8 bases from J, the junction contained 3 bases not matched to a gene. The CDR3 has 13 amino acids. Germline V gives CDR1 MNHEY, CDR2 SMNVEV (reference sequence). The CDR3 DNA is TGTGCCAGCAGTGTCGACAGGGGGGAAAAACTGTTTTTT. This codes for CASSVDRGEKLFF.

The chain combines TRBV5-6 with TRBJ1-1, with 11 bases matching TRBD1. The CDR3 has 14 amino acids. Per the germline V gene, CDR1 is SGHDT and CDR2 is YYEEEE. The ends lost 4 bases at V and 5 bases at J; junction bases unmatched: 4. The CDR3 here is CASSLGQGATEAFF. The CDR3 coding sequence is TGTGCCAGCAGCCTCGGACAGGGGGCGACTGAAGCTTTCTTT.

The genes are TRBV25-1 and TRBJ2-2; 11 bases fit TRBD2. Unmatched junction bases numbered 2, after V lost 8 bases and J lost 6 bases. Germline-derived CDR1 and CDR2 are MGHDK and SYGVNS. The CDR3 has 13 residues. The CDR3: CASGGLAAGELFF. The CDR3 DNA is TGTGCCAGCGGGGGACTAGCGGCCGGGGAGCTGTTTTTT.

The V gene is TRBV18, the J gene TRBJ2-1; D perhaps matches TRBD2 (6 bases). Germline V lookup: CDR1 KGHSH, CDR2 LQKENI. This CDR3 region has 20 residues. With 3 bases removed from V and 1 base from J, the gap between germline ends came to 25 bases. The CDR3 DNA is TGTGCCAGCTCACCGAATAACACCAAATGGGGCCGGGGGTCCTACAATGAGCAGTTCTTC. As protein: CASSPNNTKWGRGSYNEQFF.

The chain uses TRBV7-9 and TRBJ2-7, with TRBD1 identical over 7 bases. This CDR3 is built from 13 residues. With V trimmed by 6 bases and J by 5 bases, 7 bases remained unmatched. CDR1 is SEHNR, CDR2 FQNEAQ, per germline (reference sequence). The CDR3 loop is CASRPTGLDEQYF. CDR3 coding DNA: TGTGCCAGCAGGCCGACAGGGTTGGACGAGCAGTACTTC.

CDR3 coding DNA: TGTGCCACTGGTGACAGGGACCAAGAGACCCAGTACTTC. Protein: CATGDRDQETQYF. The chain links TRBV15 to TRBJ2-5; 7 bases line up with TRBD1. After removal of 9 bases from V and 0 bases from J, the junction contained 4 bases not matched to a gene. The germline gives CDR1 LNHNV, CDR2 YYDKDF (reference sequence). The CDR3 loop spans 13 amino acids. Together with reference TRBV15 and TRBJ2-5, the CDR3 gives the full variable domain: DAMVIQNPRYQVTQFGKPVTLSCSQTLNHNVMYWYQQKSSQAPKLLFHYYDKDFNNEADTPDNFQSRRPNTSFCFLDIRSPGLGDTAMYLCATGDRDQETQYFGPGTRLLVL.

This clone was recorded once. The chain carries TRBV27 and TRBJ2-6; D unresolved. The germline V gene has CDR1 MNHEY and CDR2 SMNVEV (reference sequence). There are 14 residues in the CDR3. The V end lost 5 bases, the J end lost 0 bases, and 5 bases lay between the germline ends. This CDR3 is CASSPVSGANVLTF. The CDR3 DNA follows: TGTGCCAGCAGTCCCGTCTCTGGGGCCAACGTCCTGACTTTC.

This chain links TRBV7-2 with TRBJ2-5, with D tentatively TRBD1 (7 bases). Germline V CDR1 and CDR2: SGHTA, FQGNSA. Trimming shortened V by 4 bases and J by 2 bases, and 11 bases separated the two germline ends. There are 14 residues in the CDR3. CDR3 DNA sequence: TGTGCCAGCAGCTACAGGGGAGGTCAAGAGACCCAGTACTTC. Amino acid sequence: CASSYRGGQETQYF.

The gene calls are TRBV15 and TRBJ2-5; tentatively, D is TRBD1 (5 bases). This CDR3 is built from 14 residues. The germline V gene encodes CDR1 LNHNV and CDR2 YYDKDF (reference sequence). V was trimmed by 0 bases and J by 4 bases, leaving 9 bases between them. The CDR3 bases are TGTGCCACCAGCAGAGATCCAGGGATAGAGACCCAGTACTTC. This encodes CATSRDPGIETQYF.

A word on this clone: A junction boundary mismatches the germline segment, possibly from a read error. The chain links TRBV10-3 to TRBJ2-7, with D tentatively TRBD1 (6 bases). This CDR3 has 13 residues. CDR1 is ENHRY, CDR2 SYGVKD, per germline. This CDR3 reads CAAPGTRPPNRSF. CDR3 nucleotides: TGTGCCGCCCCCGGGACAAGGCCCCCGAATAGGAGCTTC.

The gene calls are TRBV27 and TRBJ1-3; D is unclear. The CDR3 contains 15 residues. Germline V CDR1 and CDR2: MNHEY, SMNVEV (reference sequence). Between the trimmed V and J ends, which lost 5 bases and 0 bases, there was a span of 11 bases. CDR3 sequence reads: CASSPAGFSGNTIYF. CDR3 DNA: TGTGCCAGCAGTCCCGCGGGTTTCTCTGGAAACACCATATATTTT.

The chain combines TRBV2 with TRBJ1-5; D not resolved. Germline CDR1 SNHLY, CDR2 FYNNEI. This CDR3 has 14 amino acids. The V gene lost 9 bases and the J gene lost 0 bases, with 12 bases spanning the gap. This CDR3 reads CASKVRSSNQPQHF. CDR3 sequence (DNA): TGTGCCAGTAAGGTGAGGAGTAGCAATCAGCCCCAGCATTTT.

This clone came up once. The chain employs TRBV6-6 and TRBJ2-1; 8 bases are shared with TRBD1. CDR1 is MNHNY, CDR2 SVGAGI, per germline (reference sequence). J gave up 0 bases and V 6 bases, and 4 bases lay outside the gene matches. The CDR3 is made up of 15 amino acids. CDR3: CASRRDRSSYNEQFF. CDR3 DNA sequence: TGTGCCAGCAGGAGGGACAGGAGCTCCTACAATGAGCAGTTCTTC.

The rearrangement joins TRBV27 to TRBJ2-7; TRBD2 agrees at 9 bases. Germline V CDR1 and CDR2: MNHEY, SMNVEV (reference sequence). The CDR3 has 19 residues. J lost 1 base, V lost 6 bases, and 19 bases had no gene match. The CDR3 region has the DNA TGTGCCAGCAGCGTCCTTAGCGGGAGTATAGGGGTAAGATCCTACGAGCAGTACTTC. Its protein product is CASSVLSGSIGVRSYEQYF.

This chain joins TRBV28 and TRBJ1-2; 9 bases agree with TRBD1. V dropped 6 bases and J dropped 7; count of bases not matched to a gene: 6. The CDR3 is 13 residues long. The germline V gene has CDR1 MDHEN and CDR2 SYDVKM. The CDR3 bases are TGTGCCAGCAGCATGACAGGGGGAAGTGGCTACACCTTC. It specifies CASSMTGGSGYTF.